One TCR beta chain is described in this entry. With V trimmed by 5 bases and J by 4 bases, 4 bases remained unmatched. The CDR3 has 15 residues. Per the germline V gene, CDR1 is SGDLS and CDR2 is YYNGEE. The data derive from a study of blood T cell repertoires in COVID-19. Under the authors' procedure: For nucleated cells, counts were estimated from reference gene primer amplification. Profiling relied on immunoSEQ multiplex PCR, and the TCRdb table lists in-frame clones only, not all of them. The DNA was the basis for D and trimming; V, J and clone size are from that table. The sample yields about 210,000 clones, over 70% seen once.

The sequence came from a woman aged 50 to 60 with acute or convalescent COVID-19. Material: peripheral blood. The chain combines TRBV9 with TRBJ2-2, with TRBD2 identical over 11 bases. The CDR3 nucleotides read TGTGCCAGCAGTTTCGGACTAGCGGGCACCGGGGAGCTGTTTTTT. Its protein is CASSFGLAGTGELFF.